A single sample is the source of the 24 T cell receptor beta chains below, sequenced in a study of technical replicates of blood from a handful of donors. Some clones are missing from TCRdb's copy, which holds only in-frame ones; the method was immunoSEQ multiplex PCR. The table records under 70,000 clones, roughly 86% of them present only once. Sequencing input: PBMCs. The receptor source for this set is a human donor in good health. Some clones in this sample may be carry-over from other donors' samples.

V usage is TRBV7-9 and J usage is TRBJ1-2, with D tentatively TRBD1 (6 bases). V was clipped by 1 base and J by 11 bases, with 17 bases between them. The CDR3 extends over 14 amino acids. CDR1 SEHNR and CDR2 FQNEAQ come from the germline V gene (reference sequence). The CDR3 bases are TGTGCCAGCAGCTTAGGAACAGGGCCTTTTAAGTACACCTTC. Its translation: CASSLGTGPFKYTF.

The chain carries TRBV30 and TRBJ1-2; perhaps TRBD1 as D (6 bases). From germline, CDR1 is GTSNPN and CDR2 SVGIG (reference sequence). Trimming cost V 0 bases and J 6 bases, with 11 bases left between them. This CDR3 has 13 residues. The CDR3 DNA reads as TGTGCCTGGAGTGTGGGGGCCTCGGATGGCTACACCTTC. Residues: CAWSVGASDGYTF. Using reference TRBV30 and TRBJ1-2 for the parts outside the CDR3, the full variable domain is SQTIHQWPATLVQPVGSPLSLECTVEGTSNPNLYWYRQAAGRGLQLLFYSVGIGQISSEVPQNLSASRPQDRQFILSSKKLLLSDSGFYLCAWSVGASDGYTFGSGTRLTVV.

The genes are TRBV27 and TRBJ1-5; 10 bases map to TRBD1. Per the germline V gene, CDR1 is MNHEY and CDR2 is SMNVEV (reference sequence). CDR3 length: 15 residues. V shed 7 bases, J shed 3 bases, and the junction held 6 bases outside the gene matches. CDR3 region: CASTRTGGNNQPQHF. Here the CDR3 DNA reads TGTGCCAGCACGCGGACAGGGGGGAACAATCAGCCCCAGCATTTT.

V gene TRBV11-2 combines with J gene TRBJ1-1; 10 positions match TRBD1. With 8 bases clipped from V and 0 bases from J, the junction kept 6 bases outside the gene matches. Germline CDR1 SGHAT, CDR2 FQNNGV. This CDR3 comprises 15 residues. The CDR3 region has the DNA TGTGCCAGCGTCCCGGGACAGGGGATGAACACTGAAGCTTTCTTT. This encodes CASVPGQGMNTEAFF.

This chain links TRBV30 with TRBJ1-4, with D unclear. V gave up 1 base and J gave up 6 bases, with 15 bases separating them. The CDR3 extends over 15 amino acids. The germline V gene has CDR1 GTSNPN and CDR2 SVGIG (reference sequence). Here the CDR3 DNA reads TGTGCCTGGAGTGGGGGAGGTAGACGTGATGAAAAACTGTTTTTT. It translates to CAWSGGGRRDEKLFF.

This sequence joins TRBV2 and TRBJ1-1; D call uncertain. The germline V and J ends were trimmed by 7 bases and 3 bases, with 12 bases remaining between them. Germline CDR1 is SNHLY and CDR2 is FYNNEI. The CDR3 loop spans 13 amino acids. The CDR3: CASNRGMDTEAFF. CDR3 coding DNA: TGTGCCAGCAACCGGGGTATGGACACTGAAGCTTTCTTT.

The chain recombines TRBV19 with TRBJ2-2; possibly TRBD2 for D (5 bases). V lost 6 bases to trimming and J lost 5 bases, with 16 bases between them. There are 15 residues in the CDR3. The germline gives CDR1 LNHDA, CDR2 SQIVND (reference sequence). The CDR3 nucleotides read TGTGCCAGTAGCACCAGGCTCCGAGGGACCGGGGAGCTGTTTTTT. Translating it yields CASSTRLRGTGELFF.

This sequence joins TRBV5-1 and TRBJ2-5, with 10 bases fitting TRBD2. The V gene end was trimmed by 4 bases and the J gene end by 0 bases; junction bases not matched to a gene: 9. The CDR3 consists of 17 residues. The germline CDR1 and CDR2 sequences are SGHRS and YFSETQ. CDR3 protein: CASSRFSGGTYQETQYF. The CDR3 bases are TGCGCCAGCAGCCGGTTTAGCGGGGGGACCTACCAAGAGACCCAGTACTTC.

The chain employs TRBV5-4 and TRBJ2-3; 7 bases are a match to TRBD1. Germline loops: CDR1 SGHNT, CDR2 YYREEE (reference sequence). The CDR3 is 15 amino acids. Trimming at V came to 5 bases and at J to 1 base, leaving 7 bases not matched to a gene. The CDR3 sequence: CASSYDRVRTDTQYF. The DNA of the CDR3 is TGTGCCAGCAGTTATGACAGGGTGCGCACAGATACGCAGTATTTT.

The CDR3 DNA follows: TGTGCCAGCAGTTTTGGGGACAGGGCCCGAGAGGTCCAGTACTTC. It is translated as CASSFGDRAREVQYF. The V gene is TRBV6-5, the J gene TRBJ2-5; 9 nucleotides line up with TRBD1. J lost 10 bases, V lost 4 bases, and 13 bases had no gene match. This CDR3 has 15 amino acids. The germline V gene has CDR1 MNHEY and CDR2 SVGAGI.

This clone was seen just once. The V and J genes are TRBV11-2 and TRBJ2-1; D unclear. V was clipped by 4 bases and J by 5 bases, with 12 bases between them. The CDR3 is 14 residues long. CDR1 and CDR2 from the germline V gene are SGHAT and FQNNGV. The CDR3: CASSSRLLNNEQFF. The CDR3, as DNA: TGTGCCAGCAGCTCCCGACTCCTGAACAATGAGCAGTTCTTC. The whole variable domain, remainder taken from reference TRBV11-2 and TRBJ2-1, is EAGVAQSPRYKIIEKRQSVAFWCNPISGHATLYWYQQILGQGPKLLIQFQNNGVVDDSQLPKDRFSAERLKGVDSTLKIQPAKLEDSAVYLCASSSRLLNNEQFFGPGTRLTVL.

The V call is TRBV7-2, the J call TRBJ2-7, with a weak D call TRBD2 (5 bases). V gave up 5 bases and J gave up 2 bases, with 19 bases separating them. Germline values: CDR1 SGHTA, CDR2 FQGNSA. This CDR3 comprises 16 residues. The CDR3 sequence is CASSPRVGADTYEQYF. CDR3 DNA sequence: TGTGCCAGCAGCCCAAGGGTGGGAGCGGATACCTACGAGCAGTACTTC.

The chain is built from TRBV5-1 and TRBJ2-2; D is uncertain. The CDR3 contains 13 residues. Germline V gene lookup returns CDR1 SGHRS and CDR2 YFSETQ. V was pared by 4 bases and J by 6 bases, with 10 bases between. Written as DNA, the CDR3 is TGCGCCAGCAGCAACGGCGGCGCCGGGGAGCTGTTTTTT. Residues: CASSNGGAGELFF.

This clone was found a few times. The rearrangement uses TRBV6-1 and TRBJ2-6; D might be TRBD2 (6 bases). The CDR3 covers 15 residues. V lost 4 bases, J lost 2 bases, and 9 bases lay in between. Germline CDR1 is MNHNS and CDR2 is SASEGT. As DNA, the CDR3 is TGTGCCAGCAGTGTGGAGGGTACTGGGGCCAACGTCCTGACTTTC. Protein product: CASSVEGTGANVLTF.

Written as DNA, the CDR3 is TGTGCCAGCAGTGGGGACAGGGGGAATGGCTACACCTTC. As protein: CASSGDRGNGYTF. The chain recombines TRBV11-1 with TRBJ1-2, with 11 bases identical to TRBD1. With V trimmed by 6 bases and J by 6 bases, 3 bases remained unmatched. The germline V gene has CDR1 SGHAT and CDR2 FQDESV (reference sequence). The CDR3 is made up of 13 amino acids.

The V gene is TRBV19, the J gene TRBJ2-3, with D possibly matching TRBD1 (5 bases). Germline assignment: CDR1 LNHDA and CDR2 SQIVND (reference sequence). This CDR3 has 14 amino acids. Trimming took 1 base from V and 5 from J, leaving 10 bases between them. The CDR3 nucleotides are TGTGCCAGTAGTATAGGGTCAGGGATAGATACGCAGTATTTT. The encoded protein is CASSIGSGIDTQYF. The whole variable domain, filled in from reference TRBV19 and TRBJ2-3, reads DGGITQSPKYLFRKEGQNVTLSCEQNLNHDAMYWYRQDPGQGLRLIYYSQIVNDFQKGDIAEGYSVSREKKESFPLTVTSAQKNPTAFYLCASSIGSGIDTQYFGPGTRLTVL.

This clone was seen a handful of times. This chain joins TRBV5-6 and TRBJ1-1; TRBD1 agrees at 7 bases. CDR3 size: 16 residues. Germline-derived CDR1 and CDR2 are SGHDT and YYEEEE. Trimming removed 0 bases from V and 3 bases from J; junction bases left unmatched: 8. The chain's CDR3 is CASSLAGDSEDTEAFF. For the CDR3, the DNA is TGTGCCAGCAGCTTGGCCGGGGACAGCGAAGACACTGAAGCTTTCTTT. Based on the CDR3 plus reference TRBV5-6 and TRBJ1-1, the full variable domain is DAGVTQSPTHLIKTRGQQVTLRCSPKSGHDTVSWYQQALGQGPQFIFQYYEEEERQRGNFPDRFSGHQFPNYSSELNVNALLLGDSALYLCASSLAGDSEDTEAFFGQGTRLTVV.

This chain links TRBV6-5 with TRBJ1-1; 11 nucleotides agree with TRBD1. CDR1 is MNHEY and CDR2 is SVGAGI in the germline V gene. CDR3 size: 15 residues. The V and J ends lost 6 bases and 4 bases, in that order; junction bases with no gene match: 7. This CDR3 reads CASRGQGAKSTEAFF. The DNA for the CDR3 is TGTGCCAGCAGAGGACAGGGGGCCAAGAGCACTGAAGCTTTCTTT.

The CDR3 nucleotides are TGCGCCAGCAGCCAATTCGAGGAAGAGACCCAGTACTTC. Translating gives CASSQFEEETQYF. This chain joins TRBV4-3 and TRBJ2-5; D remains ambiguous. Germline lookup yields CDR1 LGHNA and CDR2 YSLEER. Trimming cost V 2 bases and J 3 bases, with 7 bases left between them. The CDR3 runs to 13 residues.

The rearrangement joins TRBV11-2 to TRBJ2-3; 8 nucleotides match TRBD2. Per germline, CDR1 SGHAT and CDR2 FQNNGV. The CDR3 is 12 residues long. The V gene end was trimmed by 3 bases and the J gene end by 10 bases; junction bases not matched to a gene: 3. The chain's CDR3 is CASSLRREAQYF. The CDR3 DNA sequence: TGTGCCAGCAGCTTGAGGCGGGAGGCGCAGTATTTT.

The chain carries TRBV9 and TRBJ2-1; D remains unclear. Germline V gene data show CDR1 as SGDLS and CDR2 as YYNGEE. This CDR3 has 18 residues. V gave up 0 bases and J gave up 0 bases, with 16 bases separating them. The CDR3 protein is CASSVDPLSSSSYNEQFF. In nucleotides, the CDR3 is TGTGCCAGCAGCGTAGACCCACTATCCTCCAGCTCCTACAATGAGCAGTTCTTC.

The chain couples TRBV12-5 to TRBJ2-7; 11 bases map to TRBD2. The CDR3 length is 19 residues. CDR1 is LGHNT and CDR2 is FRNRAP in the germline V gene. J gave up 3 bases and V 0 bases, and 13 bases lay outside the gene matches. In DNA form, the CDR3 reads TGTGCTAGTGGTTTGGTAGTTTTCCTAGCGGGGGGTTTGGGCTACGAGCAGTACTTC. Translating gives CASGLVVFLAGGLGYEQYF.

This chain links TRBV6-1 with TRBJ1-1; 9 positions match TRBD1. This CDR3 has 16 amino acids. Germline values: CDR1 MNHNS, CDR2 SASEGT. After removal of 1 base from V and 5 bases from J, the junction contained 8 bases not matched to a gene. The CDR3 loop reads CASSEGAGQGWTEAFF. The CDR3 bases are TGTGCCAGCAGTGAAGGGGCGGGACAGGGTTGGACTGAAGCTTTCTTT.

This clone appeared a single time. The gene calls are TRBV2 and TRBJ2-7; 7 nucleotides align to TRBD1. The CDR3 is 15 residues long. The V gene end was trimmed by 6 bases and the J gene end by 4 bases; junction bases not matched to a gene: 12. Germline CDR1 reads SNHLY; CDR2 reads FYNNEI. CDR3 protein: CASRARDRGNYEQYF. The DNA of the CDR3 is TGTGCCAGCAGGGCCCGGGACAGAGGGAATTACGAGCAGTACTTC.